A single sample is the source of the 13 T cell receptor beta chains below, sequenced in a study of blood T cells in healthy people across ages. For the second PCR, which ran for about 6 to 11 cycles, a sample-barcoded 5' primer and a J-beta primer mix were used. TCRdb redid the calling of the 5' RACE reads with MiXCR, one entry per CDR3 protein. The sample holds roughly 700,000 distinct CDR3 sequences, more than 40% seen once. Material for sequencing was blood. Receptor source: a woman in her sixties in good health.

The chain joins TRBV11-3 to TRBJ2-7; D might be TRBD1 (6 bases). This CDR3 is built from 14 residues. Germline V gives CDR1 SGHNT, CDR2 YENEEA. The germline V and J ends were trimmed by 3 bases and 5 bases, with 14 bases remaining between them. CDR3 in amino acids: CASSLGPTGNEQYF. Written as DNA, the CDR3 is TGTGCCAGCAGCTTGGGCCCCACAGGGAACGAGCAGTACTTC.

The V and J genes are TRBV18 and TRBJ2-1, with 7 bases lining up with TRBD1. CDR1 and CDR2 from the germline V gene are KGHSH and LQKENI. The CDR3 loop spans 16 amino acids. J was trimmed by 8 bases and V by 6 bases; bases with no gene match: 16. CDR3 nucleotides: TGTGCCAGCTCGCCGAACGACAGGGTGTCGTACTATGAGCAGTTCTTC. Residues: CASSPNDRVSYYEQFF.

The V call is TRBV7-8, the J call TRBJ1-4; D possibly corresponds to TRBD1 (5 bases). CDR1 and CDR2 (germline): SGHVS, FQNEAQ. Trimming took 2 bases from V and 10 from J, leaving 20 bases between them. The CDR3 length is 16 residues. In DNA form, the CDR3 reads TGTGCCAGCAGCTTACCCGCGGGGCCCCTCCGGGGAAAACTGTTTTTT. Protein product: CASSLPAGPLRGKLFF.

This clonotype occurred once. CDR3 residues: CASGSRGRTYNEQYF. The CDR3, as DNA: TGTGCCAGCGGGTCGCGGGGTCGGACGTACAATGAGCAGTACTTC. The chain links TRBV7-6 to TRBJ2-1; TRBD2 is a possible D gene (6 bases). The DNA end favors TRBJ2-7, so the J call may be wrong. Germline CDR1 SGHVS, CDR2 FNYEAQ. The CDR3 is 15 residues long.

The CDR3 protein is CASSPTRQGPGEKLFF. CDR3 DNA: TGTGCCAGCAGCCCGACCCGACAGGGGCCGGGTGAAAAACTGTTTTTT. V usage is TRBV3-1 and J usage is TRBJ1-4; 8 nucleotides align to TRBD1. The V segment lost 4 bases and the J segment 7 bases; nucleotides outside the gene matches: 11. There are 16 residues in the CDR3. The V gene's germline CDR1 is LGHDT and CDR2 YNNKEL (reference sequence).

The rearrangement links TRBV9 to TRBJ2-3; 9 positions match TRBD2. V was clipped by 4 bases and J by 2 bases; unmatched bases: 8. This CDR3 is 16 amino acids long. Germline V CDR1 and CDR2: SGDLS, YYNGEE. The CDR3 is CASSTSLAGTTDTQYF. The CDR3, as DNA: TGTGCCAGCAGCACAAGCCTAGCGGGAACCACAGATACGCAGTATTTT.

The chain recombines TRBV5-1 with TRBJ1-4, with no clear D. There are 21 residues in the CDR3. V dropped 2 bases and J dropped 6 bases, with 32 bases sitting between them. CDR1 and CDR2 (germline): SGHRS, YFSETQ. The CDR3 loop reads CASSFRLAGGPETANYEKLFF. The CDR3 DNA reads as TGCGCCAGCAGCTTCCGACTAGCGGGAGGGCCGGAGACCGCTAATTATGAAAAACTGTTTTTT. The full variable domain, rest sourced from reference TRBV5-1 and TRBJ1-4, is KAGVTQTPRYLIKTRGQQVTLSCSPISGHRSVSWYQQTPGQGLQFLFEYFSETQRNKGNFPGRFSGRQFSNSRSEMNVSTLELGDSALYLCASSFRLAGGPETANYEKLFFGSGTQLSVL.

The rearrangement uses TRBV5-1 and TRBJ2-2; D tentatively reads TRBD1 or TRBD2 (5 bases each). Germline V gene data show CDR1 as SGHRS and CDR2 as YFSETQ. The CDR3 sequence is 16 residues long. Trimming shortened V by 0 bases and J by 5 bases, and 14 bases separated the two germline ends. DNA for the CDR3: TGCGCCAGCAGCTTGGCGGGACCGAGAGGAACCGGGGAGCTGTTTTTT. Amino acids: CASSLAGPRGTGELFF. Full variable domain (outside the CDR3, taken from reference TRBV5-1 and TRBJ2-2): KAGVTQTPRYLIKTRGQQVTLSCSPISGHRSVSWYQQTPGQGLQFLFEYFSETQRNKGNFPGRFSGRQFSNSRSEMNVSTLELGDSALYLCASSLAGPRGTGELFFGEGSRLTVL.

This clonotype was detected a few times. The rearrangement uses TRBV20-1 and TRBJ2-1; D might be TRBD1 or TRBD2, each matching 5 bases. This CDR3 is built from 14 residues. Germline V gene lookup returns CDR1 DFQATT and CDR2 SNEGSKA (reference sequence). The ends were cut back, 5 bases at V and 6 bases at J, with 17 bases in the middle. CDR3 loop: CSAGRPLGTNEQFF. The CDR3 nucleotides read TGCAGTGCTGGCCGCCCCCTAGGGACCAATGAGCAGTTCTTC.

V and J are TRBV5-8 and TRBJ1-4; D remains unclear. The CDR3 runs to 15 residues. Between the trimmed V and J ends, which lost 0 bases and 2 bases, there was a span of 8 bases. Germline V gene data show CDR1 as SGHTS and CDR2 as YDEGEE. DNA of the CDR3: TGTGCCAGCAGCTTGGGCTCGGCGACTAATGAAAAACTGTTTTTT. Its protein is CASSLGSATNEKLFF. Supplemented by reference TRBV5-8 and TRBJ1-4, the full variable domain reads EAGVTQSPTHLIKTRGQQATLRCSPISGHTSVYWYQQALGLGLQFLLWYDEGEERNRGNFPPRFSGRQFPNYSSELNVNALELEDSALYLCASSLGSATNEKLFFGSGTQLSVL.

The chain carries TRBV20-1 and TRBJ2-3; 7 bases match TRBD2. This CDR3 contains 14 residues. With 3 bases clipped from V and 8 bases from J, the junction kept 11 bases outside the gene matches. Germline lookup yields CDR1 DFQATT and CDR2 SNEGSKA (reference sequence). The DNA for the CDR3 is TGCAGTGCTAGGGCTAGCGGAGGCGTGGTTACGCAGTATTTT. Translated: CSARASGGVVTQYF.

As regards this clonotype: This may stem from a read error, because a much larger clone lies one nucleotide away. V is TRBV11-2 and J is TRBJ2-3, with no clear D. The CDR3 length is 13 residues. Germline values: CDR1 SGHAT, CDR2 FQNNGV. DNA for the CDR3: TGTGCCAGCAGCGTAGAGAACACAGATACGCAGTATTTT. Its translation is CASSVENTDTQYF.

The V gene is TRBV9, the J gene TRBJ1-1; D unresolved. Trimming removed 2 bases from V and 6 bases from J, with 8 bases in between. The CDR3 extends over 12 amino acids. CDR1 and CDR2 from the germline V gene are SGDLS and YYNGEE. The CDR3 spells CASSVGNAEAFF. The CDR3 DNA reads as TGTGCCAGCAGCGTTGGGAATGCTGAAGCTTTCTTT.